These 12 T cell receptor beta chains originate from one sample sequenced in a study of blood T cell repertoires in COVID-19. Generated by immunoSEQ multiplex PCR, the TCRdb table keeps only in-frame clones and is missing some. Found here are some 170,000 clones, around 87% of them singletons; the top ten hold 9.5% to 15%. Input material: peripheral blood. These receptors came from a woman in her 70s with COVID-19, enrolled during active disease.

The chain links TRBV28 to TRBJ2-7; 10 nucleotides line up with TRBD2. The CDR3 has 17 amino acids. CDR1 and CDR2 (germline): MDHEN, SYDVKM. V dropped 2 bases and J dropped 4; count of bases not matched to a gene: 11. The chain's CDR3 is CASSLPAGLAGVYEQYF. In nucleotides, the CDR3 is TGTGCCAGCAGTTTACCCGCGGGGCTAGCGGGAGTTTACGAGCAGTACTTC.

The rearrangement links TRBV6-6 to TRBJ1-4, with TRBD1 as a possible D gene (5 bases). Germline V gene sequence: CDR1 MNHNY, CDR2 SVGAGI (reference sequence). The CDR3 is made up of 14 amino acids. Trimming pared 2 bases from V and 6 bases from J, leaving 10 bases between. CDR3 region: CASSYRDRYEKLFF. In DNA, the CDR3 is TGTGCCAGCAGTTACCGAGACAGATATGAAAAACTGTTTTTT.

The chain couples TRBV29-1 to TRBJ2-1; 8 bases are a match to TRBD1. From germline, CDR1 is SQVTM and CDR2 ANQGSEA. This CDR3 has 13 amino acids. Trimming cost V 7 bases and J 8 bases; bases outside gene matches: 10. The DNA for the CDR3 is TGCAGCGCTCGGACAGGGCCGTTCGATGAGCAGTTCTTC. Its translation: CSARTGPFDEQFF.

CDR3 protein: CASSAEGDRYQPQHF. CDR3 nucleotide sequence: TGTGCCAGCAGCGCAGAGGGGGACCGATATCAGCCCCAGCATTTT. This chain links TRBV9 with TRBJ1-5; tentatively, D is TRBD1 (6 bases). Germline CDR1 is SGDLS and CDR2 is YYNGEE. V lost 3 bases and J 5 bases, leaving 15 bases between the germline ends. The CDR3 covers 15 residues.

The gene calls are TRBV5-1 and TRBJ2-4; D possibly corresponds to TRBD1 (6 bases). V lost 4 bases to trimming and J lost 6 bases, with 17 bases between them. The V gene's germline CDR1 is SGHRS and CDR2 YFSETQ. The CDR3 runs 15 residues. CDR3 DNA: TGCGCCAGCAGCCCAACAGGGATTATTGGAAACATTCAGTACTTC. Amino acid sequence: CASSPTGIIGNIQYF.

The rearrangement uses TRBV5-1 and TRBJ1-6; possible D gene TRBD1, 6 bases. CDR3 length equals 16 residues. V was clipped by 2 bases and J by 2 bases, with 11 bases between them. The germline V gene has CDR1 SGHRS and CDR2 YFSETQ. The CDR3 sequence is CASSLRGTPYNSPLHF. The CDR3 nucleotides read TGCGCCAGCAGCTTAAGGGGGACCCCCTATAATTCACCCCTCCACTTT.

The chain joins TRBV28 to TRBJ1-6, with a possible D match to TRBD1 (6 bases). There are 15 residues in the CDR3. Trimming stripped 4 bases from V and 8 bases from J, with 15 bases between. Germline V gene sequence: CDR1 MDHEN, CDR2 SYDVKM. In nucleotides, the CDR3 is TGTGCCAGCAGTTCCCTCCCAGGGGTGGATTCACCCCTCCACTTT. Encoded protein: CASSSLPGVDSPLHF.

The chain has TRBV3-1 (or the pseudogene TRBV3-2) and TRBJ2-1; TRBD2 agrees at 8 bases. Germline-derived CDR1 and CDR2 are LGHDT and YNNKEL (reference sequence). There are 16 residues in the CDR3. With 5 bases clipped from V and 4 bases from J, the junction kept 10 bases outside the gene matches. The CDR3 loop reads CASSRGSGISYNEQFF. The CDR3 DNA is TGTGCCAGCAGCAGGGGTAGCGGGATCTCGTACAATGAGCAGTTCTTC.

CDR3 region: CASNAGDSDTQYF. CDR3 nucleotide sequence: TGTGCCAGCAACGCGGGGGATTCAGATACGCAGTATTTT. The chain couples TRBV6-5 to TRBJ2-3; TRBD2 agrees at 7 bases. The V and J ends lost 7 bases and 4 bases, in that order; junction bases with no gene match: 5. The CDR3 length is 13 residues. CDR1 MNHEY and CDR2 SVGAGI come from the germline V gene.

The chain links TRBV12-3 or TRBV12-4 to TRBJ1-1, with D possibly matching TRBD1 (5 bases). Trimming pared 5 bases from V and 5 bases from J, leaving 12 bases between. The CDR3 runs to 13 residues. The DNA of the CDR3 is TGTGCCAGCAGTAAGGGGCGGATGACTGAAGCTTTCTTT. The encoded protein is CASSKGRMTEAFF.

This clone was seen more than once but under ten times. The chain recombines TRBV29-1 with TRBJ1-1; 7 bases line up with TRBD1. The V segment lost 6 bases and the J segment 1 base; nucleotides outside the gene matches: 8. Germline V gene data show CDR1 as SQVTM and CDR2 as ANQGSEA. The CDR3 loop spans 14 amino acids. CDR3 DNA: TGCAGCGTCACAGCAACAGGGGCGAACACTGAAGCTTTCTTT. It yields the protein CSVTATGANTEAFF.

The chain links TRBV7-2 to TRBJ2-5; weak D call: TRBD2 (6 bases). From germline, CDR1 is SGHTA and CDR2 FQGNSA. The CDR3 has 14 amino acids. Trimming stripped 3 bases from V and 2 bases from J, with 10 bases between. Written as DNA, the CDR3 is TGTGCCAGCAGCTTCGGGACTTTGCAAGAGACCCAGTACTTC. It encodes CASSFGTLQETQYF.